Following are 7 T cell receptor beta chains from one sample sequenced in a study of T cells in Graves' hyperthyroidism and ophthalmopathy. Amplification targeted TCR beta CDR3 regions from RNA transcripts. RT-PCR in the first round (using the HTBI primer set) targeted the TCR CDR3. Using its own MiXCR run on the multiplex PCR reads, TCRdb lists one record per CDR3 protein. The table shows about 640,000 distinct CDR3 sequences, with roughly 20% occurring only once. Material: blood. The source of these receptors is a man younger than 40 with Graves' ophthalmopathy.

This clonotype was seen only a few times. The rearrangement uses TRBV7-9 and TRBJ1-1; 7 nucleotides line up with TRBD1. Germline CDR1 reads SEHNR; CDR2 reads FQNEAQ (reference sequence). Trimming took 4 bases from V and 0 from J; bases not matched to a gene: 5. CDR3 length equals 15 residues. CDR3 residues: CASSSIRGVNTEAFF. The CDR3 DNA is TGTGCCAGCAGCTCGATCAGGGGGGTGAACACTGAAGCTTTCTTT.

The chain links TRBV29-1 to TRBJ2-5, with 10 bases identical to TRBD1. This CDR3 contains 15 residues. The ends lost 3 bases at V and 6 bases at J; junction bases unmatched: 10. CDR1 is SQVTM, CDR2 ANQGSEA, per germline. The chain's CDR3 is CSVENRDRGRKTQYF. The DNA of the CDR3 is TGCAGCGTTGAGAACCGGGACAGGGGAAGGAAGACCCAGTACTTC.

The table lists this clonotype with many counts. V gene TRBV18 combines with J gene TRBJ2-2; D is uncertain. The ends were cut back, 3 bases at V and 8 bases at J, with 19 bases in the middle. The germline CDR1 and CDR2 sequences are KGHSH and LQKENI. The CDR3 totals 16 residues. This chain's CDR3 is CASSPRSAGSAGELFF. The CDR3 DNA reads TGTGCCAGCTCACCTAGATCCGCTGGATCGGCGGGGGAGCTGTTTTTT.

There are many counts of this clonotype. For the CDR3, the DNA is TGTGCCAGCAGCTTAGGGGCTGAAAACACTGAAGCTTTCTTT. This sequence encodes CASSLGAENTEAFF. The chain links TRBV7-2 to TRBJ1-1; no clear D gene. Germline V lookup: CDR1 SGHTA, CDR2 FQGNSA. V lost 1 base to trimming and J lost 2 bases, with 8 bases between them. This CDR3 has 14 amino acids.

Of note for this clonotype: This may stem from a read error, because a much larger clone lies one nucleotide away. V gene TRBV6-1 combines with J gene TRBJ1-5; the D gene is possibly TRBD1 (6 bases). The CDR3 length is 14 residues. V lost 6 bases, J lost 6 bases, and 15 bases lay in between. In germline, CDR1 is MNHNS, CDR2 SASEGT. The CDR3 DNA follows: TGTGCCAGCAGGACACAGGGTGGAGGTCAGCCCCAGCATTTT. The encoded protein is CASRTQGGGQPQHF.

The V and J genes are TRBV5-1 and TRBJ2-1; D might be TRBD2 (5 bases). V lost 7 bases and J lost 0, with 26 bases in between. The CDR3 consists of 19 residues. Germline V lookup: CDR1 SGHRS, CDR2 YFSETQ. The CDR3 loop reads CASLGPPLERYSSYNEQFF. For the CDR3, the DNA is TGCGCCAGCCTTGGACCCCCCTTAGAGCGGTATAGCTCCTACAATGAGCAGTTCTTC.

The J gene is TRBJ1-4, the V gene TRBV4-3; 11 nucleotides match TRBD1. J was trimmed by 8 bases and V by 4 bases; bases with no gene match: 12. The CDR3 contains 17 residues. Germline values: CDR1 LGHNA, CDR2 YSLEER. The CDR3, as DNA: TGCGCCAGCAGCCTACAACGGACAGGGGGCCGAGGAGAAAAACTGTTTTTT. This gives the protein CASSLQRTGGRGEKLFF.